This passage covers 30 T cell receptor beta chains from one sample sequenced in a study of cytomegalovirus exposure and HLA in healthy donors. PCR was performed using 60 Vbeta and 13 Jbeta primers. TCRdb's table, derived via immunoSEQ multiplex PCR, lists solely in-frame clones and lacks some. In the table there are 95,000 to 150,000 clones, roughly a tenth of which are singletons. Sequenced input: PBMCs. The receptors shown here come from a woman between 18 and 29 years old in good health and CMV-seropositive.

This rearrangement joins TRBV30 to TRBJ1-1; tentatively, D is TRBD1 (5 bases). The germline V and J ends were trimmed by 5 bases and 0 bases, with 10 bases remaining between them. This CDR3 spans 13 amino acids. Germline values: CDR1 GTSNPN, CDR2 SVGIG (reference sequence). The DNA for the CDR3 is TGTGCCTGGGAGCAACAGGTGAACACTGAAGCTTTCTTT. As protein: CAWEQQVNTEAFF. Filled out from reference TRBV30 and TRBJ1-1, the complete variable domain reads SQTIHQWPATLVQPVGSPLSLECTVEGTSNPNLYWYRQAAGRGLQLLFYSVGIGQISSEVPQNLSASRPQDRQFILSSKKLLLSDSGFYLCAWEQQVNTEAFFGQGTRLTVV.

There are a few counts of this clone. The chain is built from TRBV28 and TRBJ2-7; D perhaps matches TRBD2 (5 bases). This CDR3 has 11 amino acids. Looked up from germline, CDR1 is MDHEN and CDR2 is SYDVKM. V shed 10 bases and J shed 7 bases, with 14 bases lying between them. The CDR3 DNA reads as TGTGCCACTGTCAGAGGGAAAGAGCAGTACTTC. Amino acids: CATVRGKEQYF.

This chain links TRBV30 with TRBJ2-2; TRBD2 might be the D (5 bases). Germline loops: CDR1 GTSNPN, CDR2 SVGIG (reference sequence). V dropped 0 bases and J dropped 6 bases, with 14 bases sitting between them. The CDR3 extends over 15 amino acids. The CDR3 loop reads CAWSVAGIAAGELFF. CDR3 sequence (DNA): TGTGCCTGGAGTGTAGCCGGGATTGCGGCCGGGGAGCTGTTTTTT.

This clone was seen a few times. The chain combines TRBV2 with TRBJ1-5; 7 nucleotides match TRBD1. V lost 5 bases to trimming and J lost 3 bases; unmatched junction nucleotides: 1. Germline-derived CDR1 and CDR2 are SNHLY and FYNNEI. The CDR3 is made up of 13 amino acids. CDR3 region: CASSQGDNQPQHF. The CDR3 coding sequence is TGTGCCAGCAGTCAGGGGGACAATCAGCCCCAGCATTTT. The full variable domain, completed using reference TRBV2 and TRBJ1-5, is EPEVTQTPSHQVTQMGQEVILRCVPISNHLYFYWYRQILGQKVEFLVSFYNNEISEKSEIFDDQFSVERPDGSNFTLKIRSTKLEDSAMYFCASSQGDNQPQHFGDGTRLSIL.

In DNA form, the CDR3 reads TGTGCCAGCAGCTTAACTGGCGGGAGCTTGGTGGAGCAGTTCTTC. It yields the protein CASSLTGGSLVEQFF. The genes are TRBV11-3 and TRBJ2-1; TRBD2 agrees at 7 bases. V shed 2 bases and J 10 bases; nucleotides not matched to a gene: 11. The germline CDR1 and CDR2 sequences are SGHNT and YENEEA. The CDR3 has 15 amino acids. The whole variable domain, remainder taken from reference TRBV11-3 and TRBJ2-1, is EAGVVQSPRYKIIEKKQPVAFWCNPISGHNTLYWYLQNLGQGPELLIRYENEEAVDDSQLPKDRFSAERLKGVDSTLKIQPAELGDSAVYLCASSLTGGSLVEQFFGPGTRLTVL.

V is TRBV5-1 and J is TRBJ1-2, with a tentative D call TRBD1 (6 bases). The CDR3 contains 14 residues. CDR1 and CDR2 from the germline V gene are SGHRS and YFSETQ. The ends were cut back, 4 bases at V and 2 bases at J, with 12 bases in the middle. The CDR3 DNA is TGCGCCAGCAGCCCAGGACAGCTCAACTATGGCTACACCTTC. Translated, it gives CASSPGQLNYGYTF.

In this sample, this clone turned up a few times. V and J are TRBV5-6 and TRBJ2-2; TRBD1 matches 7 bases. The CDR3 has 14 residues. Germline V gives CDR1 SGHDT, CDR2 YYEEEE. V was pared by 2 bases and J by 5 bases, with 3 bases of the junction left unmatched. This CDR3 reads CASSLTGVTGELFF. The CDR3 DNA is TGTGCCAGCAGCTTAACAGGGGTGACCGGGGAGCTGTTTTTT.

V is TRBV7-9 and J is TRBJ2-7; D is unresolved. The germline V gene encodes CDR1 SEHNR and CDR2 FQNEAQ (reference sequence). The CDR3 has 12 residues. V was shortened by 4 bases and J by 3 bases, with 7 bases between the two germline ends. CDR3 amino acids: CASSYASYEQYF. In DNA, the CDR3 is TGTGCCAGCAGCTATGCCAGCTACGAGCAGTACTTC.

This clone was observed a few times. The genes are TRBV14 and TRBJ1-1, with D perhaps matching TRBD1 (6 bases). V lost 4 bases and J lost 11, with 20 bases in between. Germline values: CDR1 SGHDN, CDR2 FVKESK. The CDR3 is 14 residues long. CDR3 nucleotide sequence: TGTGCCAGCAGCCTTACACAGGGACCAAGAGGGGCTTTCTTT. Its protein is CASSLTQGPRGAFF.

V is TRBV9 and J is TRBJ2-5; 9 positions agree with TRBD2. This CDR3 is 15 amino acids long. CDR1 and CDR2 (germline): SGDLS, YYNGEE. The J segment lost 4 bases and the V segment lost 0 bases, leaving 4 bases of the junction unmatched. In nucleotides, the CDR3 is TGTGCCAGCAGCGTAGGCGGGAGGGGTGGAGAGACCCAGTACTTC. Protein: CASSVGGRGGETQYF.

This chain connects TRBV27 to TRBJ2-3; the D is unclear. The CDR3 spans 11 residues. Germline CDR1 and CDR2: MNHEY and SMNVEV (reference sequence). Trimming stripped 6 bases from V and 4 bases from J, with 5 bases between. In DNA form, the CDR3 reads TGTGCCAGCAGGCGAGCAGATACGCAGTATTTT. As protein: CASRRADTQYF.

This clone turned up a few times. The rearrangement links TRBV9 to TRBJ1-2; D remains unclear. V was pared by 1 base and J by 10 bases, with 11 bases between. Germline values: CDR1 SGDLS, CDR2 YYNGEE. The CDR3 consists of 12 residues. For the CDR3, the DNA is TGTGCCAGCAGCGTATCAGGCGTACACTACACCTTC. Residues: CASSVSGVHYTF.

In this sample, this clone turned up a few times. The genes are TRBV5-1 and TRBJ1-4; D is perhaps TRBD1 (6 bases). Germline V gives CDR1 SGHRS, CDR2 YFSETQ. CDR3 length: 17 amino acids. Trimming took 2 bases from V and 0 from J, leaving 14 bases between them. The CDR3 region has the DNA TGCGCCAGCAGCTTCCGGGACACCTATGCAACTAATGAAAAACTGTTTTTT. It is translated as CASSFRDTYATNEKLFF.

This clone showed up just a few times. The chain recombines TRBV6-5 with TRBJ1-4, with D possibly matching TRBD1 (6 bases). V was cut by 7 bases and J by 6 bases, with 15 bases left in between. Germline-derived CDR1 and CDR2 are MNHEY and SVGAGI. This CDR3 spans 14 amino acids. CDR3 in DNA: TGTGCCAGCACGTCTCTGGGGGCGGATGAAAAACTGTTTTTT. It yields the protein CASTSLGADEKLFF.

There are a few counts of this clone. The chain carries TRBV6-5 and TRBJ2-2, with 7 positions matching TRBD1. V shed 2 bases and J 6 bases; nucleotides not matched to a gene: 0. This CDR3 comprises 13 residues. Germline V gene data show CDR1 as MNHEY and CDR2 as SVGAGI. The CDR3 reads CASSYDRAGELFF. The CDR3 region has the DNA TGTGCCAGCAGTTACGACAGGGCCGGGGAGCTGTTTTTT.

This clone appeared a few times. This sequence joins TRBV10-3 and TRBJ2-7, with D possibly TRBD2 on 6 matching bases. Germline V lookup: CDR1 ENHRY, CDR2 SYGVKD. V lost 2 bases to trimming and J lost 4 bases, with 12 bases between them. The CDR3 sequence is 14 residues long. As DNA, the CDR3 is TGTGCCATCAGTGAGGAGCGGGTGACATACGAGCAGTACTTC. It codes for CAISEERVTYEQYF.

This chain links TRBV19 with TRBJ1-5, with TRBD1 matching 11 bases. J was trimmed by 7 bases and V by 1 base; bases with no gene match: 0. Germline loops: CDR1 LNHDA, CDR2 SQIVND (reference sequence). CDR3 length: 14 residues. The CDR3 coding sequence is TGTGCCAGTAGTATAGGGGACAGGGGGCAGCCCCAGCATTTT. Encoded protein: CASSIGDRGQPQHF. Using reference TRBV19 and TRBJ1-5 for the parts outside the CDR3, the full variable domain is DGGITQSPKYLFRKEGQNVTLSCEQNLNHDAMYWYRQDPGQGLRLIYYSQIVNDFQKGDIAEGYSVSREKKESFPLTVTSAQKNPTAFYLCASSIGDRGQPQHFGDGTRLSIL.

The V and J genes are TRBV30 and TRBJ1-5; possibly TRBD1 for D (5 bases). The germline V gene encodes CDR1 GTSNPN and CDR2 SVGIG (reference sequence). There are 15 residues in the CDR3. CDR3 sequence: CALGRTGTAGEPQHF. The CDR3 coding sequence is TGTGCGCTGGGACGTACCGGGACGGCGGGGGAGCCCCAGCATTTT.

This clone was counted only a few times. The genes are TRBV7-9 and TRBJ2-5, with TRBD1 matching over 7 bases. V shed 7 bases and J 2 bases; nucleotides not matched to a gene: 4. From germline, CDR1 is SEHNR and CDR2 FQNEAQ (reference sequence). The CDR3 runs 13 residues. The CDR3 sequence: CASKEQGQETQYF. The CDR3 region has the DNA TGTGCCAGCAAGGAACAGGGGCAAGAGACCCAGTACTTC.

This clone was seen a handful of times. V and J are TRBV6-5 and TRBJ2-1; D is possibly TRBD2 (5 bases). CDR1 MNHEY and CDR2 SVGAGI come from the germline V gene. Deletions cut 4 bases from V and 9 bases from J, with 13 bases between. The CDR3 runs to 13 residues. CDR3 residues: CASSWAGGGEQFF. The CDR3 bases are TGTGCCAGCAGTTGGGCTGGCGGAGGTGAGCAGTTCTTC.

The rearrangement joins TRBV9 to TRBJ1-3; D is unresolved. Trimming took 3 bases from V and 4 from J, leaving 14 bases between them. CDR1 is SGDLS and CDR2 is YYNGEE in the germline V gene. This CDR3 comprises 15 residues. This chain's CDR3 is CASSEEFVAGNTIYF. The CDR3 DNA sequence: TGTGCCAGCAGCGAAGAATTCGTAGCGGGAAACACCATATATTTT.

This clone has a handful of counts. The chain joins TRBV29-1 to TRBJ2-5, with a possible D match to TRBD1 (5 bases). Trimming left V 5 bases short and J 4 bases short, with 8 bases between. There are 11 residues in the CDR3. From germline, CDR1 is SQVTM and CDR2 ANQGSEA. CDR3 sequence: CSVLGPETQYF. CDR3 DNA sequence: TGCAGCGTTCTGGGGCCAGAGACCCAGTACTTC.

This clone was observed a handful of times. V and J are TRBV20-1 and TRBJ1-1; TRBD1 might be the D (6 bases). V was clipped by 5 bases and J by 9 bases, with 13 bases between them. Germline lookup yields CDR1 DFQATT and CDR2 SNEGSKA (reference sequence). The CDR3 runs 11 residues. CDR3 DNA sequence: TGCAGTGCTGGGCCAGGACAGCAAGCTTTCTTT. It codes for CSAGPGQQAFF.

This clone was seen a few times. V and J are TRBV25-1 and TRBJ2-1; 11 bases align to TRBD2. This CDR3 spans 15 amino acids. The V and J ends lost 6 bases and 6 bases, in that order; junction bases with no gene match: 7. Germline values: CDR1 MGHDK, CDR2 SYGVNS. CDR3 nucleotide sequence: TGTGCCAGCAGCCCCTTAGCGGGAGGGAGCAATGAGCAGTTCTTC. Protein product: CASSPLAGGSNEQFF.

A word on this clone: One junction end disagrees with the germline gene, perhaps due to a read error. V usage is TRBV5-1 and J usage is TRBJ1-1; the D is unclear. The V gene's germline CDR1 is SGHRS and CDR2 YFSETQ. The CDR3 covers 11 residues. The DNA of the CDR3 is TGCGCCAGCAGCCAAAACAGTGAAGCTTTCTTT. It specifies CASSQNSEAFF.

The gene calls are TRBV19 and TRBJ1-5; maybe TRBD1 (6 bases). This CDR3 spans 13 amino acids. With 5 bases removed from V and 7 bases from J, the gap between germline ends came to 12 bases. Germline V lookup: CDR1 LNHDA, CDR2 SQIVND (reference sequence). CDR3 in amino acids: CASSQGQGQPQHF. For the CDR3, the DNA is TGTGCCAGTAGTCAGGGACAAGGGCAGCCCCAGCATTTT.

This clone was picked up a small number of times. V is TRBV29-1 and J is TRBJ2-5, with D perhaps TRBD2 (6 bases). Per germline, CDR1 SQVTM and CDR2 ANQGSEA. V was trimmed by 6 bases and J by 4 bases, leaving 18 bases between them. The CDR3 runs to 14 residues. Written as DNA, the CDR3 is TGCAGCGTGGAGGGCCAGATAGTACGAGAGACCCAGTACTTC. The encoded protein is CSVEGQIVRETQYF.

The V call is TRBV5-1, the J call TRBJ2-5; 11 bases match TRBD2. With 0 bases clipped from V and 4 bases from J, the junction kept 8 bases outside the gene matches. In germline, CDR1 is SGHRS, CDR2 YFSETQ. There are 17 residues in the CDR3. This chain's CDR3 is CASSLVIAGGPGETQYF. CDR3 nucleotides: TGCGCCAGCAGCTTGGTGATAGCGGGAGGGCCTGGAGAGACCCAGTACTTC.

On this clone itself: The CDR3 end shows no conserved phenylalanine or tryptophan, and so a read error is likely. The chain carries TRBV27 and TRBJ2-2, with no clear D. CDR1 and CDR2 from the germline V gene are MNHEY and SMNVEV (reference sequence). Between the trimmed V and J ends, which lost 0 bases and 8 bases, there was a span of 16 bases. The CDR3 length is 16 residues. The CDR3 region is CASSLSPHGAPGELFL. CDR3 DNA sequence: TGTGCCAGCAGTTTATCCCCCCACGGAGCCCCAGGGGAGCTGTTTTTG.

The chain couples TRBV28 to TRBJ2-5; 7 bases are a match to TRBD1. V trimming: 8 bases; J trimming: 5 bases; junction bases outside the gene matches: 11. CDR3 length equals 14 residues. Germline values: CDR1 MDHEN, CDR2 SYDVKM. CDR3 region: CASGKETGFETQYF. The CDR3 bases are TGTGCCAGCGGAAAAGAGACAGGGTTCGAGACCCAGTACTTC.